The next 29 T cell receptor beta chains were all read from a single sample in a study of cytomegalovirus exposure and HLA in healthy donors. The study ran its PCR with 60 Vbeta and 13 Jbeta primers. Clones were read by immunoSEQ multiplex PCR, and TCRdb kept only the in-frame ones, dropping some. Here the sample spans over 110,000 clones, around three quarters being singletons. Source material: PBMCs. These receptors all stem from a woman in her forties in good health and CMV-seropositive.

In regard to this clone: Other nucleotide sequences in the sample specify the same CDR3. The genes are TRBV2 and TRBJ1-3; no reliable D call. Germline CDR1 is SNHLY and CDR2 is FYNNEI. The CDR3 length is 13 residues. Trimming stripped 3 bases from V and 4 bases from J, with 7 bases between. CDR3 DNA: TGTGCCAGCAGTGAGGGGAGGGGAAACACCATATATTTT. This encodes CASSEGRGNTIYF.

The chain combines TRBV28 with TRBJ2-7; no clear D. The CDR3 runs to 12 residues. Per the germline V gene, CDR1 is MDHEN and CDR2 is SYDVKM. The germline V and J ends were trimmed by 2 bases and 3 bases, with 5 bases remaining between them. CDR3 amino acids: CASSLRGYEQYF. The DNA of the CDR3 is TGTGCCAGCAGTTTAAGAGGCTACGAGCAGTACTTC.

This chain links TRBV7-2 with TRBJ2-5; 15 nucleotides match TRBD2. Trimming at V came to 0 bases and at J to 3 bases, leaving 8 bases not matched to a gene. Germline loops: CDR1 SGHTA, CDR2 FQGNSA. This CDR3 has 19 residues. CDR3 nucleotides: TGTGCCAGCAGCTTAGCTGGGGGGACTAGCGGGAGGAGGGAAGAGACCCAGTACTTC. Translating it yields CASSLAGGTSGRREETQYF.

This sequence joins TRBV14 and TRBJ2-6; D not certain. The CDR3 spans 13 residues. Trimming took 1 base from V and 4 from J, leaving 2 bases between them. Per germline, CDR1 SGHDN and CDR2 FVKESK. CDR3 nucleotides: TGTGCCAGCAGCCAAGCAGGGGCCAACGTCCTGACTTTC. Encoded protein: CASSQAGANVLTF. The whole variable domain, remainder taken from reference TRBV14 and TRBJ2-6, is EAGVTQFPSHSVIEKGQTVTLRCDPISGHDNLYWYRRVMGKEIKFLLHFVKESKQDESGMPNNRFLAERTGGTYSTLKVQPAELEDSGVYFCASSQAGANVLTFGAGSRLTVL.

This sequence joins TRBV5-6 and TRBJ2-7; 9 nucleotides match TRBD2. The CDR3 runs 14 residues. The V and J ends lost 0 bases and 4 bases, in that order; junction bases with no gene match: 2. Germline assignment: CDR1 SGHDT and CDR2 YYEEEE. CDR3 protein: CASSLASGMYEQYF. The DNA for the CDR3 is TGTGCCAGCAGCTTGGCTAGCGGGATGTACGAGCAGTACTTC.

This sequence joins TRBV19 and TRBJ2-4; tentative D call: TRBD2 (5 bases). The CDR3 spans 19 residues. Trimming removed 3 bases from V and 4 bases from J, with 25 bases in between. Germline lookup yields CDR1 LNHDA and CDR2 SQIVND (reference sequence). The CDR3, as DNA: TGTGCCAGTAGTATTAGCTGGGCAGGCGGGCCCTCCCCGAAAAACATTCAGTACTTC. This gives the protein CASSISWAGGPSPKNIQYF.

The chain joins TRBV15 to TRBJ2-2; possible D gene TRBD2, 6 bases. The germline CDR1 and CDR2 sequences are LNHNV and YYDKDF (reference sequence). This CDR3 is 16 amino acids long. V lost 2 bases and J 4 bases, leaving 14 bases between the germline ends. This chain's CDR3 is CATSRHPGVGTGELFF. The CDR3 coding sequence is TGTGCCACCAGCAGACATCCGGGAGTTGGCACCGGGGAGCTGTTTTTT. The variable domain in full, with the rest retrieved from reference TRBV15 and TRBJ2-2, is DAMVIQNPRYQVTQFGKPVTLSCSQTLNHNVMYWYQQKSSQAPKLLFHYYDKDFNNEADTPDNFQSRRPNTSFCFLDIRSPGLGDTAMYLCATSRHPGVGTGELFFGEGSRLTVL.

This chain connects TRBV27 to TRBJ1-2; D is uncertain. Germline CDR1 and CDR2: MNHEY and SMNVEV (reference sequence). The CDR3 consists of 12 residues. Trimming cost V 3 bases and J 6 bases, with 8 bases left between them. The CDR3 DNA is TGTGCCAGCAGTTTCCGCGGAGATGGCTACACCTTC. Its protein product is CASSFRGDGYTF.

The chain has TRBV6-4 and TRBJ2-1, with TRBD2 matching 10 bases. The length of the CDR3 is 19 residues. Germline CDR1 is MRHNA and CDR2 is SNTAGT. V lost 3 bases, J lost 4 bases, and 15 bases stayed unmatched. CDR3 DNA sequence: TGTGCCAGCAGTGATCCCCCTCTGAAGCGGGAGGGCCAATACAATGAGCAGTTCTTC. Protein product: CASSDPPLKREGQYNEQFF.

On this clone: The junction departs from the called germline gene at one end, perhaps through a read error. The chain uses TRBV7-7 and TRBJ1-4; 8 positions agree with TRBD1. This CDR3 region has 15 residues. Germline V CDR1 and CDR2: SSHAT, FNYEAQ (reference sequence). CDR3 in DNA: TGTGCTAGCAGCTTAGAGTGGACAGGGAGTGAAGAACTGTTTTTT. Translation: CASSLEWTGSEELFF.

CDR3 bases: TGTGCCAGCAGCCAGACTAGCGGGAGACGAGGGGCAGATACGCAGTATTTT. It encodes CASSQTSGRRGADTQYF. The rearrangement uses TRBV4-2 and TRBJ2-3; TRBD2 matches at 12 bases. V lost 3 bases to trimming and J lost 4 bases; unmatched junction nucleotides: 8. Germline CDR1 LGHNA, CDR2 YNFKEQ. The CDR3 extends over 17 amino acids.

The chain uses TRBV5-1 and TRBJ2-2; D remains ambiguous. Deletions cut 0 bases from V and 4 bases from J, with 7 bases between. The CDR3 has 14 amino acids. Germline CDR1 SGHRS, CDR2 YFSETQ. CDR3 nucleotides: TGCGCCAGCAGCTTGGGGGCTTTCACCGGGGAGCTGTTTTTT. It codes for CASSLGAFTGELFF.

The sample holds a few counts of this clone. The CDR3 DNA follows: TGTGCCAGCAGCTTACAGGGGGGACTAGCGGGAGTGGATACGCAGTATTTT. Its translation: CASSLQGGLAGVDTQYF. The chain has TRBV7-8 and TRBJ2-3, with 14 bases that match TRBD2. Germline trimming cut 2 bases from V and 6 bases from J; bases unmatched to any gene: 7. The CDR3 runs 17 residues. In germline, CDR1 is SGHVS, CDR2 FQNEAQ.

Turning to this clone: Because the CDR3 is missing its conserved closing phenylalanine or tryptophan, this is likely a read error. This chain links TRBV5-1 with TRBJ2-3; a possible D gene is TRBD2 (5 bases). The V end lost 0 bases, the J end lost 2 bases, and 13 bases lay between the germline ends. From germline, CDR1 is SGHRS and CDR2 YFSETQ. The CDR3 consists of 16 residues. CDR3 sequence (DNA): TGCGCCAGCAGCTTGGTTATAGAGCGGAACACAGATACGCAGTATCTT. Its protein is CASSLVIERNTDTQYL.

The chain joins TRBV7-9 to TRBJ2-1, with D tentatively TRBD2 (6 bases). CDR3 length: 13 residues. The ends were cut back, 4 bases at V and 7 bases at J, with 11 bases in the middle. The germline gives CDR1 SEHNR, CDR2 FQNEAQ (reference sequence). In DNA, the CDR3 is TGTGCCAGCAGCTCCGGGACTGCGAATGAGCAGTTCTTC. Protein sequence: CASSSGTANEQFF.

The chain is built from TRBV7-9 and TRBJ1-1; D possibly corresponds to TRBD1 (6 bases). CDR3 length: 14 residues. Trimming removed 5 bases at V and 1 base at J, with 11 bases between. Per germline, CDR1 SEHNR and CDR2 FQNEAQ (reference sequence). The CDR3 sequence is CASSATGRNTEAFF. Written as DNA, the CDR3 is TGTGCCAGCAGCGCAACAGGGCGGAACACTGAAGCTTTCTTT.

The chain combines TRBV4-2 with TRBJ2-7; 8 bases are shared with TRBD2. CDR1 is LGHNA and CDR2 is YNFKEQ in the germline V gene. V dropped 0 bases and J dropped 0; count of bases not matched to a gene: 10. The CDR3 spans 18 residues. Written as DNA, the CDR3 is TGTGCCAGCAGCCAAGATCGTAGTAGCGGGATACTCTCCTACGAGCAGTACTTC. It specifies CASSQDRSSGILSYEQYF.

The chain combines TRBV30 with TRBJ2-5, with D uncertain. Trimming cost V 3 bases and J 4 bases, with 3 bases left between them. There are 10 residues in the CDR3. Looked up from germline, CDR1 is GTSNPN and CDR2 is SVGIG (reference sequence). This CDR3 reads CAWRRETQYF. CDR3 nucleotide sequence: TGTGCCTGGAGGAGAGAGACCCAGTACTTC.

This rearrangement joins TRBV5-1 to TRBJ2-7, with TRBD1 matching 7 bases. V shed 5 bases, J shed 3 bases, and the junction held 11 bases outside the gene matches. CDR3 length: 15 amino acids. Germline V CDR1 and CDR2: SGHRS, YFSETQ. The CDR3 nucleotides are TGCGCCAGCAGTCAAAGCCTGCGACAGGGCTACGAGCAGTACTTC. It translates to CASSQSLRQGYEQYF.

The CDR3 here is CASKVGGRPTDTQYF. The CDR3 coding sequence is TGCGCCAGCAAGGTTGGCGGGAGGCCCACAGATACGCAGTATTTT. This chain joins TRBV10-2 and TRBJ2-3, with 8 bases fitting TRBD2. This CDR3 contains 15 residues. Germline-derived CDR1 and CDR2 are WSHSY and SAAADI. V shed 7 bases, J shed 2 bases, and the junction held 8 bases outside the gene matches.

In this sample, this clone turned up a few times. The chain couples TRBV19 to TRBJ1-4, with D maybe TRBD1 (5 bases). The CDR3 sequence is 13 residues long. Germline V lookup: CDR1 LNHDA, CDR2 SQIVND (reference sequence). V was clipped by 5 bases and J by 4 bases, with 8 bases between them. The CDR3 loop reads CASSSGGNEKLFF. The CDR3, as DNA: TGTGCCAGTAGTTCCGGGGGTAATGAAAAACTGTTTTTT.

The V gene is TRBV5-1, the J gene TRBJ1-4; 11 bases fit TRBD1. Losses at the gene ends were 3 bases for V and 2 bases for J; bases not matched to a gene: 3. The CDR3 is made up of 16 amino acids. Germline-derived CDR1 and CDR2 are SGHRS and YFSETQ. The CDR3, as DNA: TGCGCCAGCAGCTGGACAGGGGGCGAGACTAATGAAAAACTGTTTTTT. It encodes CASSWTGGETNEKLFF.

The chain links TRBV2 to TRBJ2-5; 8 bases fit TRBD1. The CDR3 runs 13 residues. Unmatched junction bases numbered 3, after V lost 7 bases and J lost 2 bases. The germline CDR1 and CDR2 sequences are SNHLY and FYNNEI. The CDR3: CASKGQVQETQYF. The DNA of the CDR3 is TGTGCCAGCAAGGGACAGGTGCAAGAGACCCAGTACTTC.

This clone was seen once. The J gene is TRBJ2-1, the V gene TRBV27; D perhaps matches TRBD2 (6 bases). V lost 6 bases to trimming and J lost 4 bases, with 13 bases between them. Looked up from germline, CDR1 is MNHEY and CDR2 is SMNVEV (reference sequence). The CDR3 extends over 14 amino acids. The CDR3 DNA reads TGTGCCAGCAGCCATGAGGCGGGGTACAATGAGCAGTTCTTC. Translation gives CASSHEAGYNEQFF.

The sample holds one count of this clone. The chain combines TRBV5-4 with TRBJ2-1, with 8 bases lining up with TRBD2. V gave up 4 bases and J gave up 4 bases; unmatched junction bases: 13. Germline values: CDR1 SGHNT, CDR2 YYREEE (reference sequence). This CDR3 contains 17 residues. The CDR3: CASSPGVGSGKYNEQFF. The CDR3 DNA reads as TGTGCCAGCAGCCCGGGGGTGGGTAGCGGGAAGTACAATGAGCAGTTCTTC.

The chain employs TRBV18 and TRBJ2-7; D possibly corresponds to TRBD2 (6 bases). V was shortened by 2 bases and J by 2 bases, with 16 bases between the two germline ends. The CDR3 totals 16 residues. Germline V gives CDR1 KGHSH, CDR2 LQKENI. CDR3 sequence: CASSPVPGTSTYEQYF. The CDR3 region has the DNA TGTGCCAGCTCACCAGTACCTGGGACTTCAACCTACGAGCAGTACTTC.

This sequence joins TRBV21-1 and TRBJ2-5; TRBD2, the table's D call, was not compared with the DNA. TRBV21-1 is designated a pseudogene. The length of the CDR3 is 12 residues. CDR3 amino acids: CASGGAQETQYF. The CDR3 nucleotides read TGTGCCAGCGGGGGGGCCCAAGAGACCCAGTACTTC.

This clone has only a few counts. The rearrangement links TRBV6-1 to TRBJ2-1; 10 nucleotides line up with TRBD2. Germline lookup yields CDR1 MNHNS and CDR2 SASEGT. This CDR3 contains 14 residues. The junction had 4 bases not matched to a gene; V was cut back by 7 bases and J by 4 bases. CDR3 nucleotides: TGTGCCAGCATGAGGACTAGCGGTTACAATGAGCAGTTCTTC. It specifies CASMRTSGYNEQFF.

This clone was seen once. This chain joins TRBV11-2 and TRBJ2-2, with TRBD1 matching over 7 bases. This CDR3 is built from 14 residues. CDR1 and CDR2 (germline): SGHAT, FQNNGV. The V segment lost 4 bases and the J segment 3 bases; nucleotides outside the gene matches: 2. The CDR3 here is CASSWGQYTGELFF. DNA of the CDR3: TGTGCCAGCAGCTGGGGACAGTACACCGGGGAGCTGTTTTTT. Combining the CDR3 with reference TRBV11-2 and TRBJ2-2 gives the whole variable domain EAGVAQSPRYKIIEKRQSVAFWCNPISGHATLYWYQQILGQGPKLLIQFQNNGVVDDSQLPKDRFSAERLKGVDSTLKIQPAKLEDSAVYLCASSWGQYTGELFFGEGSRLTVL.